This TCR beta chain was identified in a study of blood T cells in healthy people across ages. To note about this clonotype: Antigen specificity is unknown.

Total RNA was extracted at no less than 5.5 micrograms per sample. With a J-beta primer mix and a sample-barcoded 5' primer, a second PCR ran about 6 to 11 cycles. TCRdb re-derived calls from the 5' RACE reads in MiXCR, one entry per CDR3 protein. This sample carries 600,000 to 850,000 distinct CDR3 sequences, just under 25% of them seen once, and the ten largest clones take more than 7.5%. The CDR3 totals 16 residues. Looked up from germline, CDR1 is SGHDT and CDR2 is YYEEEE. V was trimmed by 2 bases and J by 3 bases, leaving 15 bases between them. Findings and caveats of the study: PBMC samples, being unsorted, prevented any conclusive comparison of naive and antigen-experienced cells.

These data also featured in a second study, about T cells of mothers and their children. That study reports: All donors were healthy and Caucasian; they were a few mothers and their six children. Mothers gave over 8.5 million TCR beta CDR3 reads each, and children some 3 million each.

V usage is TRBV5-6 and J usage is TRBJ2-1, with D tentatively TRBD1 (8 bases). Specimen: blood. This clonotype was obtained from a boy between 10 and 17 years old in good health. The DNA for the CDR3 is TGTGCCAGCAGCTTTGGGAGCGGGACAGGCTACAATGAGCAGTTCTTC. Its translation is CASSFGSGTGYNEQFF.